The clone carrying this T cell receptor (beta chain) was seen ten or more times. Its specificity is not known. The authors produced cDNA by 5'RACE using 10-nucleotide random UMIs. TCRdb re-called the 5' RACE reads through MiXCR, storing one row per CDR3 protein. The table records about 79,000 distinct CDR3 sequences, about 14% of them present only once. The sample originates from a study of neurological immune-mediated disorders. Study-wide results and caveats: Across subjects, no CDR3 amino acid sequence appeared in expanded clones of more than one subject, a finding that suggested private repertoires in all groups. HTLV-1-associated myelopathy led in TCR clonal expansion, while multiple sclerosis ranked lowest, below healthy controls.

The unsorted libraries originated from 2 million PBMCs that had been stored at -80 C. Per the germline V gene, CDR1 is DFQATT and CDR2 is SNEGSKA (reference sequence). There are 13 residues in the CDR3. Trimming left V 0 bases short and J 1 base short, with 5 bases between. This chain joins TRBV20-1 and TRBJ2-3; no definite D call. The receptor's source is a woman in her 50s in good health. Sequenced input: PBMCs. CDR3 sequence (DNA): TGCAGTGCTAGAGATCACCGCACAGATACGCAGTATTTT. Amino acids: CSARDHRTDTQYF.